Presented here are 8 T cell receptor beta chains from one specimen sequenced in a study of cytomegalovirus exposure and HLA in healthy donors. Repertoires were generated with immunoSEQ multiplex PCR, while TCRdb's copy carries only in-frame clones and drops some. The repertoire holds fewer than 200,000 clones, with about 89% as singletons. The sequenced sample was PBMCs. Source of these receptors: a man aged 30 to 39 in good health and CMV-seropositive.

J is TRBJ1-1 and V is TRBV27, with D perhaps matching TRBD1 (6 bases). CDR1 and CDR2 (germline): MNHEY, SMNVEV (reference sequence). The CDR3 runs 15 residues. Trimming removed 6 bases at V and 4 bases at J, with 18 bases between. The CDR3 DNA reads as TGTGCCAGCAGCGATACAGGGTTCGGGTCCACTGAAGCTTTCTTT. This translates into CASSDTGFGSTEAFF.

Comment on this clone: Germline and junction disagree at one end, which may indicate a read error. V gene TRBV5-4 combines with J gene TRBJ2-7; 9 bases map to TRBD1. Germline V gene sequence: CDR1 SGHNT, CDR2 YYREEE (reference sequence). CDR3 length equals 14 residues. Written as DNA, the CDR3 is TGTGCCAGCAGCTTGCGCAATAGGGACAGGGACTTACTCTTC. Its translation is CASSLRNRDRDLLF. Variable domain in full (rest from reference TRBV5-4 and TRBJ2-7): ETGVTQSPTHLIKTRGQQVTLRCSSQSGHNTVSWYQQALGQGPQFIFQYYREEENGRGNFPPRFSGLQFPNYSSELNVNALELDDSALYLCASSLRNRDRDLLFGPGTRLTVT.

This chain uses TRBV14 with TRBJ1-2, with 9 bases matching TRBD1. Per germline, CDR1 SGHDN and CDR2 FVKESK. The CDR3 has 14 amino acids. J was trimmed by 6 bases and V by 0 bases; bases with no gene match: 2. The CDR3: CASSQEQGAHGYTF. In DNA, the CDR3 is TGTGCCAGCAGCCAAGAACAGGGGGCGCATGGCTACACCTTC. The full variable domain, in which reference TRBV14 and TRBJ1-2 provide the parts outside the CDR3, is EAGVTQFPSHSVIEKGQTVTLRCDPISGHDNLYWYRRVMGKEIKFLLHFVKESKQDESGMPNNRFLAERTGGTYSTLKVQPAELEDSGVYFCASSQEQGAHGYTFGSGTRLTVV.

The DNA for the CDR3 is TGTGCCAGCAGTGAAAAATCTGGTCTACAGGCCCAGCATTTT. Amino acid sequence: CASSEKSGLQAQHF. V gene TRBV6-1 combines with J gene TRBJ1-5; weak D call: TRBD1 (5 bases). The ends were cut back, 2 bases at V and 11 bases at J, with 16 bases in the middle. The CDR3 has 14 amino acids. Germline lookup yields CDR1 MNHNS and CDR2 SASEGT.

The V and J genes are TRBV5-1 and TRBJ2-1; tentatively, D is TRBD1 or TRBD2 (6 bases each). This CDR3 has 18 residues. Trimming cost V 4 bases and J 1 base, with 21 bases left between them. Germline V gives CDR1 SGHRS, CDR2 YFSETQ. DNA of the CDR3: TGCGCCAGCAGCCCGGGGGCAGTACAAATGGGTTCCTACAATGAGCAGTTCTTC. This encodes CASSPGAVQMGSYNEQFF.

As DNA, the CDR3 is TGTGCCTGGAGTAACCCATTTCCGGTGGGCTACGAGCAGTACTTC. This encodes CAWSNPFPVGYEQYF. The J gene is TRBJ2-7, the V gene TRBV30; D is undetermined. The germline V gene encodes CDR1 GTSNPN and CDR2 SVGIG (reference sequence). The CDR3 contains 15 residues. With 2 bases removed from V and 3 bases from J, the gap between germline ends came to 17 bases. Drawing the rest from reference TRBV30 and TRBJ2-7, the complete variable domain is SQTIHQWPATLVQPVGSPLSLECTVEGTSNPNLYWYRQAAGRGLQLLFYSVGIGQISSEVPQNLSASRPQDRQFILSSKKLLLSDSGFYLCAWSNPFPVGYEQYFGPGTRLTVT.

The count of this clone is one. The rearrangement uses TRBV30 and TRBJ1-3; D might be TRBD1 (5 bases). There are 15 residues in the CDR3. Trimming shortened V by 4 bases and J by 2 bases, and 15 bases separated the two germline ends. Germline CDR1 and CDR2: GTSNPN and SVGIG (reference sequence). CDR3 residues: CAWNHGGGAGNTIYF. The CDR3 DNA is TGTGCCTGGAATCACGGGGGGGGAGCTGGAAACACCATATATTTT.

CDR3 region: CASSLGGLEAFF. As DNA, the CDR3 is TGTGCCAGCAGCTTAGGAGGGCTCGAGGCTTTCTTT. This chain joins TRBV7-2 and TRBJ1-1, with D hard to call. This CDR3 has 12 amino acids. V dropped 1 base and J dropped 11 bases, with 11 bases sitting between them. CDR1 is SGHTA, CDR2 FQGNSA, per germline.